Below, 26 T cell receptor beta chains from the same sample are listed, as sequenced in a study of blood T cell repertoires in COVID-19. Libraries were prepared by immunoSEQ multiplex PCR; TCRdb keeps only in-frame clonotypes and omits some of them. The sample records about 99,000 clones, roughly 84% being singletons. Sequenced sample: peripheral blood. The receptors stem from a man between 65 and 80 years old with active or convalescent COVID-19.

This clone was found once. The chain is built from TRBV4-2 and TRBJ2-5, with TRBD2 matching over 8 bases. Germline V gives CDR1 LGHNA, CDR2 YNFKEQ. Trimming cost V 2 bases and J 4 bases; bases outside gene matches: 6. The CDR3 is 15 amino acids. DNA of the CDR3: TGTGCCAGCAGCCAAAGACGGGGGGGCGCAGAGACCCAGTACTTC. Translation: CASSQRRGGAETQYF.

The chain combines TRBV19 with TRBJ1-2; 7 bases are a match to TRBD1. In germline, CDR1 is LNHDA, CDR2 SQIVND (reference sequence). V gave up 5 bases and J gave up 5 bases; unmatched junction bases: 5. The CDR3 is made up of 13 amino acids. CDR3 protein: CASSQGQKYGYTF. CDR3 sequence (DNA): TGTGCCAGTAGTCAGGGACAGAAGTATGGCTACACCTTC.

The chain combines TRBV6-6 with TRBJ2-1, with D perhaps matching TRBD2 (5 bases). Per the germline V gene, CDR1 is MNHNY and CDR2 is SVGAGI (reference sequence). The CDR3 runs 14 residues. V lost 7 bases, J lost 5 bases, and 15 bases lay in between. CDR3 DNA: TGTGCCAGCACCACGGGCAGGAGGAACAATGAGCAGTTCTTC. Its protein is CASTTGRRNNEQFF.

A single count supports this clone. V gene TRBV10-3 combines with J gene TRBJ2-5, with 7 nucleotides matching TRBD2. Germline V gene lookup returns CDR1 ENHRY and CDR2 SYGVKD. V lost 0 bases and J lost 5; bases outside the gene matches: 9. The CDR3 spans 16 residues. CDR3 sequence (DNA): TGTGCCATCAGTGAGTCGAAGGCGACTAGCCGGGAGACCCAGTACTTC. Protein: CAISESKATSRETQYF.

This clone appeared a few times. The chain has TRBV7-2 and TRBJ1-6; D unresolved. Germline CDR1 reads SGHTA; CDR2 reads FQGNSA. The CDR3 contains 14 residues. V lost 3 bases to trimming and J lost 6 bases, with 9 bases between them. This chain's CDR3 is CASSLLASNSPLHF. The CDR3 DNA reads TGTGCCAGCAGCTTGCTGGCCTCTAATTCACCCCTCCACTTT.

This clone was found a few times. This chain connects TRBV28 to TRBJ1-4, with TRBD1 matching 11 bases. The V segment lost 5 bases and the J segment 8 bases; nucleotides outside the gene matches: 7. In germline, CDR1 is MDHEN, CDR2 SYDVKM. The CDR3 consists of 15 residues. CDR3 DNA sequence: TGTGCCAGCAGTGGTGGGACAGGGGGGGCCGAAAAACTGTTTTTT. Encoded protein: CASSGGTGGAEKLFF.

The chain recombines TRBV11-2 with TRBJ2-1; TRBD1 matches at 8 bases. With V trimmed by 2 bases and J by 8 bases, 8 bases remained unmatched. Germline V gene sequence: CDR1 SGHAT, CDR2 FQNNGV. There are 15 residues in the CDR3. CDR3 protein: CASSLRTGRADEQFF. CDR3 nucleotide sequence: TGTGCCAGCAGCTTAAGGACAGGGCGGGCCGATGAGCAGTTCTTC.

The CDR3 sequence is CASSLKNIQYF. CDR3 nucleotides: TGTGCCAGCAGCCTCAAAAACATTCAGTACTTC. V usage is TRBV11-2 and J usage is TRBJ2-4; D is uncertain. V lost 5 bases and J lost 3, with 2 bases in between. The CDR3 is 11 residues long. Germline CDR1 is SGHAT and CDR2 is FQNNGV.

A note on this clone: Different DNA sequences within this sample yield the same CDR3. The chain recombines TRBV7-6 with TRBJ2-2, with TRBD1 identical over 9 bases. The CDR3 covers 15 residues. Unmatched junction bases numbered 4, after V lost 6 bases and J lost 2 bases. Germline CDR1 reads SGHVS; CDR2 reads FNYEAQ. The CDR3 sequence is CASRRTGANTGELFF. In nucleotides, the CDR3 is TGTGCCAGCAGGCGGACAGGGGCAAACACCGGGGAGCTGTTTTTT.

This clone has just one count. The chain carries TRBV30 and TRBJ1-1, with TRBD1 as a possible D gene (5 bases). The CDR3 runs 14 residues. Trimming removed 0 bases from V and 5 bases from J, with 13 bases in between. The V gene's germline CDR1 is GTSNPN and CDR2 SVGIG (reference sequence). The chain's CDR3 is CAWSVQGRSTEAFF. The CDR3 DNA is TGTGCCTGGAGTGTTCAGGGTAGGAGTACTGAAGCTTTCTTT.

This clone has just one count. V and J are TRBV7-9 and TRBJ2-6, with no clear D. Germline values: CDR1 SEHNR, CDR2 FQNEAQ (reference sequence). V was trimmed by 5 bases and J by 1 base, leaving 3 bases between them. The CDR3 has 13 amino acids. The CDR3 bases are TGTGCCAGCAGCGTATCTGGGGCCAACGTCCTGACTTTC. Translating it yields CASSVSGANVLTF. The full variable domain, in which reference TRBV7-9 and TRBJ2-6 provide the parts outside the CDR3, is DTGVSQNPRHKITKRGQNVTFRCDPISEHNRLYWYRQTLGQGPEFLTYFQNEAQLEKSRLLSDRFSAERPKGSFSTLEIQRTEQGDSAMYLCASSVSGANVLTFGAGSRLTVL.

The chain links TRBV6-6 to TRBJ1-2, with 8 bases lining up with TRBD1. V gave up 5 bases and J gave up 1 base; unmatched junction bases: 9. CDR1 MNHNY and CDR2 SVGAGI come from the germline V gene (reference sequence). The CDR3 sequence is 16 residues long. The CDR3: CASSPSDRGLNYGYTF. CDR3 DNA sequence: TGTGCCAGCAGTCCTTCCGACAGGGGCCTTAACTATGGCTACACCTTC.

The chain couples TRBV5-1 to TRBJ2-1, with 11 bases that match TRBD1. V lost 4 bases to trimming and J lost 1 base; unmatched junction nucleotides: 10. Germline V lookup: CDR1 SGHRS, CDR2 YFSETQ. This CDR3 is 18 amino acids long. The CDR3 region is CASSAGQGAAGSYNEQFF. The CDR3 DNA reads as TGCGCCAGCAGCGCAGGACAGGGGGCCGCGGGTTCCTACAATGAGCAGTTCTTC.

V is TRBV30 and J is TRBJ1-6; 10 nucleotides line up with TRBD1. Unmatched junction bases numbered 1, after V lost 1 base and J lost 7 bases. The CDR3 runs to 14 residues. The germline CDR1 and CDR2 sequences are GTSNPN and SVGIG (reference sequence). The CDR3 loop is CAWSGTGGNSPLHF. CDR3 bases: TGTGCCTGGAGTGGGACAGGGGGAAATTCACCCCTCCACTTT.

V and J are TRBV28 and TRBJ1-2, with TRBD1 matching over 12 bases. There are 15 residues in the CDR3. The J segment lost 7 bases and the V segment lost 4 bases, leaving 7 bases of the junction unmatched. Germline V gene sequence: CDR1 MDHEN, CDR2 SYDVKM. CDR3 sequence (DNA): TGTGCCAGCAGTTCAACGGGACAGGGGGCGCCTGGCTACACCTTC. Translation gives CASSSTGQGAPGYTF.

The chain employs TRBV7-9 and TRBJ1-5; D is unresolved. Germline CDR1 is SEHNR and CDR2 is FQNEAQ (reference sequence). Trimming took 3 bases from V and 5 from J, leaving 8 bases between them. The CDR3 runs to 13 residues. In DNA form, the CDR3 reads TGTGCCAGCAGCTTGGGAGATTATCAGCCCCAGCATTTT. Protein sequence: CASSLGDYQPQHF.

The V call is TRBV7-9, the J call TRBJ1-6; the match to TRBD1 covers 7 bases. Germline CDR1 SEHNR, CDR2 FQNEAQ (reference sequence). Losses at the gene ends were 3 bases for V and 7 bases for J; bases not matched to a gene: 3. The CDR3 runs to 14 residues. In nucleotides, the CDR3 is TGTGCCAGCAGCTTGACAGGGAAGAATTCACCCCTCCACTTT. It translates to CASSLTGKNSPLHF.

The rearrangement uses TRBV5-6 and TRBJ1-3, with D possibly matching TRBD1 (5 bases). The ends were cut back, 4 bases at V and 3 bases at J, with 14 bases in the middle. Germline V lookup: CDR1 SGHDT, CDR2 YYEEEE. The CDR3 is 15 amino acids. This CDR3 reads CASSVRGGGGNTIYF. CDR3 nucleotides: TGTGCCAGCAGCGTGCGGGGGGGAGGTGGAAACACCATATATTTT.

This clone was seen only a few times. J is TRBJ1-1 and V is TRBV20-1; 9 positions match TRBD1. V was clipped by 4 bases and J by 7 bases; unmatched bases: 7. Germline V CDR1 and CDR2: DFQATT, SNEGSKA (reference sequence). CDR3 length: 13 residues. CDR3 sequence reads: CSANEDRGGEAFF. CDR3 sequence (DNA): TGCAGTGCTAATGAGGACAGGGGTGGTGAAGCTTTCTTT.

The rearrangement links TRBV24-1 to TRBJ2-2; 9 nucleotides match TRBD1. The CDR3 has 16 residues. Germline V gives CDR1 KGHDR, CDR2 SFDVKD. Losses at the gene ends were 5 bases for V and 2 bases for J; bases not matched to a gene: 5. CDR3 DNA sequence: TGTGCCACCAGTGCGGCGGGACAGGGTAACACCGGGGAGCTGTTTTTT. Amino acid sequence: CATSAAGQGNTGELFF.

The chain employs TRBV9 and TRBJ1-2, with 9 nucleotides matching TRBD1. Losses at the gene ends were 4 bases for V and 2 bases for J; bases not matched to a gene: 9. There are 16 residues in the CDR3. In germline, CDR1 is SGDLS, CDR2 YYNGEE. CDR3 residues: CASSTAPGTGNYGYTF. The CDR3 coding sequence is TGTGCCAGCAGCACAGCCCCCGGGACAGGGAACTATGGCTACACCTTC.

The chain carries TRBV6-8 and TRBJ2-6; TRBD1 aligns across 7 bases. CDR3 length equals 17 residues. V gave up 9 bases and J gave up 0 bases; unmatched junction bases: 11. Germline assignment: CDR1 MNHGY and CDR2 SAAAGT. The DNA for the CDR3 is TGTGCCAGTCTTGGGGGACAGAAGCTCTCTGGGGCCAACGTCCTGACTTTC. Protein sequence: CASLGGQKLSGANVLTF.

The chain is built from TRBV15 and TRBJ1-3; D is unclear. V was pared by 0 bases and J by 0 bases, with 6 bases between. The CDR3 is 15 residues long. Germline V gene lookup returns CDR1 LNHNV and CDR2 YYDKDF (reference sequence). The CDR3 bases are TGTGCCACCAGCAGAGATTCCGTCTCTGGAAACACCATATATTTT. Protein sequence: CATSRDSVSGNTIYF.

J is TRBJ2-5 and V is TRBV19; 9 bases are shared with TRBD1. The CDR3 covers 14 residues. With 3 bases clipped from V and 5 bases from J, the junction kept 4 bases outside the gene matches. Germline lookup yields CDR1 LNHDA and CDR2 SQIVND (reference sequence). CDR3 loop: CASSIGGTGETQYF. The CDR3 nucleotides are TGTGCCAGTAGTATTGGAGGGACAGGGGAGACCCAGTACTTC.

The genes are TRBV19 and TRBJ1-2, with a tentative D call TRBD1 (5 bases). This CDR3 contains 11 residues. V lost 9 bases to trimming and J lost 2 bases, with 7 bases between them. Germline CDR1 LNHDA, CDR2 SQIVND (reference sequence). The CDR3 region is CASRQNYGYTF. CDR3 nucleotide sequence: TGTGCCAGCCGACAGAACTATGGCTACACCTTC.

This clone occurred a few times. The V gene is TRBV9, the J gene TRBJ1-4; 7 bases are a match to TRBD1. The CDR3 extends over 16 amino acids. With V trimmed by 0 bases and J by 0 bases, 2 bases remained unmatched. Germline V gives CDR1 SGDLS, CDR2 YYNGEE. The CDR3 bases are TGTGCCAGCAGCGTAGCTGGGACAGCAACTAATGAAAAACTGTTTTTT. The encoded protein is CASSVAGTATNEKLFF. Supplemented by reference TRBV9 and TRBJ1-4, the full variable domain reads DSGVTQTPKHLITATGQRVTLRCSPRSGDLSVYWYQQSLDQGLQFLIQYYNGEERAKGNILERFSAQQFPDLHSELNLSSLELGDSALYFCASSVAGTATNEKLFFGSGTQLSVL.